Sequencing of this T cell receptor beta chain was carried out in a study of T-cell reconstitution after alpha-beta-depleted transplantation in children. It was with unique molecular identifiers that the TCRbeta library was prepared. One entry per CDR3 protein, called by TCRdb with MiXCR from the PCR reads. The profile covers about 580,000 distinct CDR3 sequences, with over 20% appearing a single time and 30% to 40% taken by the ten largest. Worth noting for this clonotype: What it recognizes is unknown.

The CDR3 has 18 amino acids. V was clipped by 1 base and J by 5 bases; unmatched bases: 13. The germline CDR1 and CDR2 sequences are LGHDT and YNNKEL (reference sequence). Points from the study as a whole: Roughly two months post-transplant, alpha-beta T cells reportedly originated from several hundred graft clones that had expanded. High day-60 TCRbeta diversity in some patients came from surviving recipient T cells and thymic progenitors. Newly produced T cells mostly accounted for T-cell counts and diversity one year post-transplant.

Here the sequenced sample was PBMCs, taken before TCRalphabeta/CD19-depleted stem cell transplant. The V and J genes are TRBV3-1 and TRBJ2-3; 9 nucleotides align to TRBD2. This TCR was recovered from a boy younger than two with Wiskott-Aldrich syndrome, due to receive a stem cell transplant. CDR3 residues: CASSQVAGDPRGKDTQYF. The CDR3 DNA follows: TGTGCCAGCAGCCAAGTAGCGGGAGATCCGCGAGGCAAAGATACGCAGTATTTT.